Listed below are T cell receptor beta chains from one sample, sequenced in a study of blood T cell repertoires in COVID-19. The assay was immunoSEQ multiplex PCR, and TCRdb's table has in-frame clones only and misses some. Of around 150,000 clones listed, 70% to 80% are singletons. Sequenced: peripheral blood. These receptors were collected from a man between 60 and 75 years old with acute or convalescent COVID-19. The CDR3 runs from the conserved cysteine through the conserved F or W. The order of the fields is J gene, D gene, V gene, clone size, CDR3 DNA, CDR3 protein. The D gene is left open where the match is weak. Clone size is stated in some rows and not others, as once, few, many or a class when expanded.

J gene: TRBJ1-2
D gene: TRBD1
V gene: TRBV4-1
clone size: .
CDR3 DNA: TGCGCCAGCAGCCAAGGGGACAGTCGGGACTATGGCTACACCTTC
CDR3 protein: CASSQGDSRDYGYTF

J gene: TRBJ2-7
D gene: .
V gene: TRBV9
clone size: .
CDR3 DNA: TGTGCCAGCAGCGTGGGGACATTAAACCTGGGGTCCTACGAGCAGTACTTC
CDR3 protein: CASSVGTLNLGSYEQYF

J gene: TRBJ1-2
D gene: .
V gene: TRBV11-2
clone size: .
CDR3 DNA: TGTGCCAGCAGCCGCGCCACGGAGAGCTATGGCTACACCTTC
CDR3 protein: CASSRATESYGYTF

J gene: TRBJ1-2
D gene: .
V gene: TRBV5-1
clone size: .
CDR3 DNA: TGCGCCAGCAGCTTGTTTTGGACAGACGACTATGGCTACACCTTC
CDR3 protein: CASSLFWTDDYGYTF

J gene: TRBJ2-7
D gene: .
V gene: TRBV4-1
clone size: .
CDR3 DNA: TGCGCCAGCAGCCAGCAGGTCTCCTACGAGCAGTACTTC
CDR3 protein: CASSQQVSYEQYF

J gene: TRBJ2-7
D gene: .
V gene: TRBV12-3/TRBV12-4
clone size: .
CDR3 DNA: TGTGCCAGCAGTTTAAGTCAGATCTACGAGCAGTACTTC
CDR3 protein: CASSLSQIYEQYF

J gene: TRBJ2-1
D gene: TRBD1
V gene: TRBV6-5
clone size: once
CDR3 DNA: TGTGCCAGCAGTTACACAGGGGGTTATAATAATGAGCAGTTCTTC
CDR3 protein: CASSYTGGYNNEQFF

J gene: TRBJ1-2
D gene: .
V gene: TRBV10-2
clone size: .
CDR3 DNA: TGCGCCAGCAGACCTGTACTCTCGGGGGATGGCTACACCTTC
CDR3 protein: CASRPVLSGDGYTF

J gene: TRBJ2-7
D gene: .
V gene: TRBV6-1
clone size: few
CDR3 DNA: TGTGCCAGCAGTGAACAGGGATGGTCGGAGGAGCAGTACTTC
CDR3 protein: CASSEQGWSEEQYF

J gene: TRBJ1-1
D gene: .
V gene: TRBV5-5
clone size: .
CDR3 DNA: TGTGCCAGCAGCGCCGGGATCCTGTTTGAAGCTTTCTTT
CDR3 protein: CASSAGILFEAFF

J gene: TRBJ2-3
D gene: TRBD2
V gene: TRBV9
clone size: once
CDR3 DNA: TGTGCCAGCAGCGTAGGAGCGGGGGGGCGGGCAGATACGCAGTATTTT
CDR3 protein: CASSVGAGGRADTQYF

J gene: TRBJ1-1
D gene: .
V gene: TRBV30
clone size: .
CDR3 DNA: TGTGCCTGGAGCAAAGGTCCGGGGAGCACTGAAGCTTTCTTT
CDR3 protein: CAWSKGPGSTEAFF

J gene: TRBJ1-2
D gene: TRBD1
V gene: TRBV5-4
clone size: .
CDR3 DNA: TGTGCCAGCAGCTCGGGACAGGGACTCCTCGATGGCTACACCTTC
CDR3 protein: CASSSGQGLLDGYTF

J gene: TRBJ1-1
D gene: .
V gene: TRBV6-5
clone size: .
CDR3 DNA: TGTGCCAGCAGTTCAAACAGGGACCTGAACACTGAAGCTTTCTTT
CDR3 protein: CASSSNRDLNTEAFF

J gene: TRBJ2-7
D gene: .
V gene: TRBV11-2
clone size: .
CDR3 DNA: TGTGCCAGCAGGGAAATCGGACAGTCCTCCTACGAGCAGTACTTC
CDR3 protein: CASREIGQSSYEQYF

J gene: TRBJ2-3
D gene: .
V gene: TRBV7-2
clone size: few
CDR3 DNA: TGTGCCAGCAGCTTAGGGGGGCTCAGCACAGATACGCAGTATTTT
CDR3 protein: CASSLGGLSTDTQYF

J gene: TRBJ2-5
D gene: .
V gene: TRBV20-1
clone size: .
CDR3 DNA: TGCAGTGCCCTTCGGGAAGAGACCCAGTACTTC
CDR3 protein: CSALREETQYF

J gene: TRBJ2-1
D gene: .
V gene: TRBV28
clone size: .
CDR3 DNA: TGTGCCAGCAGTTTAATTTTGGCAGGCAATGAGCAGTTCTTC
CDR3 protein: CASSLILAGNEQFF

J gene: TRBJ2-3
D gene: .
V gene: TRBV2
clone size: .
CDR3 DNA: TGTGCCAGCAGGATAAGTTTGGAGACCACAGATACGCAGTATTTT
CDR3 protein: CASRISLETTDTQYF

J gene: TRBJ1-1
D gene: .
V gene: TRBV5-4
clone size: .
CDR3 DNA: TGTGCCAGCAGCTTATGGACAGTCAACACTGAAGCTTTCTTT
CDR3 protein: CASSLWTVNTEAFF

J gene: TRBJ1-2
D gene: .
V gene: TRBV4-3
clone size: many
CDR3 DNA: TGCGCCAGCAGCCAAGAAAGGGGCGACTACACCTTC
CDR3 protein: CASSQERGDYTF

J gene: TRBJ1-1
D gene: .
V gene: TRBV4-1
clone size: .
CDR3 DNA: TGCGCCAGCAGCCAAGATGAACTCACTGAAGCTTTCTTT
CDR3 protein: CASSQDELTEAFF

J gene: TRBJ1-2
D gene: TRBD1
V gene: TRBV6-5
clone size: many
CDR3 DNA: TGTGCCAGCACCGTGACAGGGGGAGTATTTGGCTACACCTTC
CDR3 protein: CASTVTGGVFGYTF

J gene: TRBJ2-1
D gene: .
V gene: TRBV5-8
clone size: .
CDR3 DNA: TGTGCCAGCAGCGTTATACAGGGAGCATACAATGAGCAGTTCTTC
CDR3 protein: CASSVIQGAYNEQFF

J gene: TRBJ2-1
D gene: TRBD2
V gene: TRBV9
clone size: .
CDR3 DNA: TGTGCCAGCAGCGTCTTCGCGGGGGGTTACAATGAGCAGTTCTTC
CDR3 protein: CASSVFAGGYNEQFF

J gene: TRBJ1-5
D gene: .
V gene: TRBV7-2
clone size: .
CDR3 DNA: TGTGCCAGCGGACGGGGGGGTGGCAATCAGCCCCAGCATTTT
CDR3 protein: CASGRGGGNQPQHF

J gene: TRBJ2-2
D gene: .
V gene: TRBV7-9
clone size: few
CDR3 DNA: TGTGCCAGCAGATCGGACAGCAACACCGGGGAGCTGTTTTTT
CDR3 protein: CASRSDSNTGELFF

J gene: TRBJ2-5
D gene: .
V gene: TRBV5-1
clone size: once
CDR3 DNA: TGCGCCAGCAGCTTGGCCCGAGGGGGAAGAGAGACCCAGTACTTC
CDR3 protein: CASSLARGGRETQYF

J gene: TRBJ1-6
D gene: .
V gene: TRBV27
clone size: .
CDR3 DNA: TGTGCCAGCAGTCCGCATGGGCTAACAGGGTTGTTCTCACCCCTCCACTTT
CDR3 protein: CASSPHGLTGLFSPLHF

J gene: TRBJ1-2
D gene: .
V gene: TRBV28
clone size: .
CDR3 DNA: TGTGCCAGCAGTTACGACAGGAATGGCTACACCTTC
CDR3 protein: CASSYDRNGYTF

J gene: TRBJ1-5
D gene: TRBD1
V gene: TRBV15
clone size: once
CDR3 DNA: TGTGCCACCAGCTTTGACAGGGCCAGCAATCAGCCCCAGCATTTT
CDR3 protein: CATSFDRASNQPQHF

J gene: TRBJ2-3
D gene: TRBD1
V gene: TRBV12-3/TRBV12-4
clone size: .
CDR3 DNA: TGTGCCAGCAGAATGGGACAGGGAGGAGAGTATTTT
CDR3 protein: CASRMGQGGEYF

J gene: TRBJ2-7
D gene: TRBD1
V gene: TRBV3-1/TRBV3-2
clone size: .
CDR3 DNA: TGTGCCAGCAGCCACGACGACACAGGGGTCCTCTCCTACGAGCAGTACTTC
CDR3 protein: CASSHDDTGVLSYEQYF

J gene: TRBJ2-1
D gene: TRBD2
V gene: TRBV5-1
clone size: .
CDR3 DNA: TGCGCCAGCAGCCTCCAGTCGACTAGCGGGGGGTTAACCAATGAGCAGTTCTTC
CDR3 protein: CASSLQSTSGGLTNEQFF

J gene: TRBJ1-2
D gene: .
V gene: TRBV12-2
clone size: .
CDR3 DNA: TGTGCAAGTCGCACCCCCGCCGCGTCGGGTGACTATGGCTACACCTTC
CDR3 protein: CASRTPAASGDYGYTF

J gene: TRBJ1-1
D gene: TRBD1
V gene: TRBV2
clone size: .
CDR3 DNA: TGTGCCAGCCAGACAGGGGCGAACACTGAAGCTTTCTTT
CDR3 protein: CASQTGANTEAFF